The clone carrying this T cell receptor (beta chain) was observed at least ten times. Antigen unknown. The sample originates from a study of identical twins. Whole-study findings and limits: Abundant cord blood beta clonotypes carried fewer insertions; memory repertoires showed none. Alpha sequences that were out-of-frame and twin-shared showed an excess of low generation probability.

Unique molecular identifiers were present on the cDNA, and a universal primer site came from template switching. One entry per CDR3 protein, called by TCRdb with MiXCR from the 5' RACE reads. The sample yields about 260,000 distinct CDR3 sequences, approximately 7% seen once. V dropped 1 base and J dropped 7 bases, with 14 bases sitting between them. The CDR3 totals 15 residues. CDR1 is LGHDT and CDR2 is YNNKEL in the germline V gene (reference sequence). A further study also used this sample, focusing on yellow fever vaccine responses in identical twins.

The genes are TRBV3-1 and TRBJ2-4; weak D call: TRBD2 (5 bases). The clonotype was recovered from a woman aged 18-29 years in good health. Sequences were obtained from memory (CD45RO+) T cells sorted from blood. CDR3 in amino acids: CASSQVSGLGNIQYF. The CDR3 nucleotides are TGTGCCAGCAGCCAAGTATCGGGGTTAGGCAACATTCAGTACTTC.